A single sample is the source of the 31 T cell receptor beta chains below, sequenced in a study of a mutant IDH1 vaccine in newly diagnosed glioma. Libraries were prepared by immunoSEQ multiplex PCR; TCRdb keeps only in-frame clonotypes and omits some of them. Among tens of thousands of clones listed, roughly 90% were seen once. Their target antigens are unknown. Specified time point: week 47, end of study. Each vaccine dose was 300 ug of mutant IDH1 20-mer peptide, with topical imiquimod. Material: PBMCs, obtained from a glioma patient whose treatment included an IDH1 peptide vaccine. Every receptor here comes from a man aged 35 to 55 with glioma.

The chain links TRBV7-9 to TRBJ1-1; perhaps TRBD1 as D (5 bases). Germline values: CDR1 SEHNR, CDR2 FQNEAQ (reference sequence). Deletions cut 2 bases from V and 6 bases from J, with 13 bases between. CDR3 length equals 14 residues. The chain's CDR3 is CASSLPGWRAEAFF. In DNA form, the CDR3 reads TGTGCCAGCAGCTTACCAGGGTGGAGAGCTGAAGCTTTCTTT.

This clone was recorded only once. V and J are TRBV11-2 and TRBJ1-1; TRBD1 matches 7 bases. Germline CDR1 SGHAT, CDR2 FQNNGV. The trim removed 5 bases at V and 4 bases at J, leaving 7 bases unmatched. CDR3 length: 14 residues. Here the CDR3 reads CASSITGDGTEAFF. The CDR3 nucleotides are TGTGCCAGCAGCATAACAGGGGATGGCACTGAAGCTTTCTTT.

The V gene is TRBV5-5, the J gene TRBJ2-7, with 11 bases identical to TRBD2. The germline V gene encodes CDR1 SGHKS and CDR2 YYEKEE (reference sequence). This CDR3 is built from 16 residues. The J segment lost 1 base and the V segment lost 0 bases, leaving 3 bases of the junction unmatched. CDR3 nucleotide sequence: TGTGCCAGCAGCTTGGCTGGGACTAGCGGATCCTACGAGCAGTACTTC. As protein: CASSLAGTSGSYEQYF.

V is TRBV29-1 and J is TRBJ1-5; no reliable D call. Trimming removed 6 bases at V and 1 base at J, with 10 bases between. The germline V gene has CDR1 SQVTM and CDR2 ANQGSEA. This CDR3 is 13 amino acids long. The CDR3 DNA is TGCAGCGTCGCCCTAGGAAGCAATCAGCCCCAGCATTTT. This gives the protein CSVALGSNQPQHF.

This chain connects TRBV7-2 to TRBJ2-2; D remains unclear. The CDR3 extends over 14 amino acids. V lost 5 bases and J lost 7, with 14 bases in between. CDR1 and CDR2 (germline): SGHTA, FQGNSA. CDR3 nucleotides: TGTGCCAGCAGCCTTACCCCTGGATTCGGGGAGCTGTTTTTT. It specifies CASSLTPGFGELFF. Together with reference TRBV7-2 and TRBJ2-2, the CDR3 gives the full variable domain: GAGVSQSPSNKVTEKGKDVELRCDPISGHTALYWYRQSLGQGLEFLIYFQGNSAPDKSGLPSDRFSAERTGGSVSTLTIQRTQQEDSAVYLCASSLTPGFGELFFGEGSRLTVL.

This chain connects TRBV19 to TRBJ1-6; TRBD1 matches 11 bases. The germline gives CDR1 LNHDA, CDR2 SQIVND (reference sequence). Unmatched junction bases numbered 5, after V lost 6 bases and J lost 10 bases. The CDR3 runs 14 residues. The CDR3 sequence: CASRYGTGGSPLHF. The CDR3, as DNA: TGTGCCAGTAGGTATGGGACAGGGGGATCACCCCTCCACTTT. Complete variable domain (other parts from reference TRBV19 and TRBJ1-6): DGGITQSPKYLFRKEGQNVTLSCEQNLNHDAMYWYRQDPGQGLRLIYYSQIVNDFQKGDIAEGYSVSREKKESFPLTVTSAQKNPTAFYLCASRYGTGGSPLHFGNGTRLTVT.

This chain's CDR3 is CASSIVLGYEQYF. The CDR3 bases are TGTGCCAGTAGTATAGTTCTCGGCTACGAGCAGTACTTC. This chain uses TRBV19 with TRBJ2-7, with no clear D. The CDR3 totals 13 residues. Germline V lookup: CDR1 LNHDA, CDR2 SQIVND (reference sequence). Trimming pared 1 base from V and 3 bases from J, leaving 7 bases between.

The chain joins TRBV19 to TRBJ1-6; the D is unclear. The CDR3 covers 13 residues. V was cut by 6 bases and J by 7 bases, with 10 bases left in between. CDR1 is LNHDA and CDR2 is SQIVND in the germline V gene (reference sequence). The CDR3 DNA follows: TGTGCCAGTAGGCTCACGGGGAATTCACCCCTCCACTTT. Its protein is CASRLTGNSPLHF.

The V and J genes are TRBV6-6 and TRBJ1-1; weak D call: TRBD1 (6 bases). V was shortened by 6 bases and J by 3 bases, with 17 bases between the two germline ends. Germline V gives CDR1 MNHNY, CDR2 SVGAGI (reference sequence). The CDR3 contains 15 residues. The CDR3 spells CASRTSQGKYTEAFF. The DNA for the CDR3 is TGTGCCAGCAGGACCTCACAGGGAAAGTACACTGAAGCTTTCTTT.

This clone has only a few counts. The chain's CDR3 is CASSSNTYTGELFF. CDR3 sequence (DNA): TGTGCCAGCAGCTCTAACACGTACACCGGGGAGCTGTTTTTT. The chain is built from TRBV7-9 and TRBJ2-2, with D unresolved. Germline V lookup: CDR1 SEHNR, CDR2 FQNEAQ (reference sequence). Trimming took off 4 bases at V and 3 bases at J, with 9 bases between the two ends. The CDR3 sequence is 14 residues long.

The genes are TRBV12-5 and TRBJ2-3; the D gene is possibly TRBD1 (6 bases). CDR1 LGHNT and CDR2 FRNRAP come from the germline V gene. This CDR3 has 17 residues. The ends were cut back, 1 base at V and 1 base at J, with 15 bases in the middle. As DNA, the CDR3 is TGTGCTAGTGGTTTGGGCACAGGGTTAGGGGGCACAGATACGCAGTATTTT. This translates into CASGLGTGLGGTDTQYF.

This rearrangement joins TRBV5-5 to TRBJ1-2; unclear D gene. From germline, CDR1 is SGHKS and CDR2 YYEKEE (reference sequence). The CDR3 loop spans 14 amino acids. V was cut by 0 bases and J by 4 bases, with 10 bases left in between. The CDR3 DNA reads TGTGCCAGCAGCTTGGCCGGTCCGACCTATGGCTACACCTTC. Its translation: CASSLAGPTYGYTF. Combining the CDR3 with reference TRBV5-5 and TRBJ1-2 gives the whole variable domain DAGVTQSPTHLIKTRGQQVTLRCSPISGHKSVSWYQQVLGQGPQFIFQYYEKEERGRGNFPDRFSARQFPNYSSELNVNALLLGDSALYLCASSLAGPTYGYTFGSGTRLTVV.

DNA of the CDR3: TGTGCCAGCAGTTCTTGGAGGGTTATGAACACTGAAGCTTTCTTT. It translates to CASSSWRVMNTEAFF. The chain is built from TRBV28 and TRBJ1-1; no clear D gene. Germline V gives CDR1 MDHEN, CDR2 SYDVKM. Between the trimmed V and J ends, which lost 4 bases and 0 bases, there was a span of 12 bases. The CDR3 totals 15 residues.

The CDR3 DNA sequence: TGTGCCAGCAGCCGAGTGGGGGGACAAGAGACCCAGTACTTC. Amino acid sequence: CASSRVGGQETQYF. The chain uses TRBV5-4 and TRBJ2-5, with D possibly matching TRBD2 (6 bases). Trimming cost V 4 bases and J 2 bases, with 12 bases left between them. CDR1 and CDR2 (germline): SGHNT, YYREEE (reference sequence). The CDR3 is made up of 14 amino acids.

The chain links TRBV7-6 to TRBJ2-1, with 8 bases identical to TRBD1. Germline CDR1 is SGHVS and CDR2 is FNYEAQ. The CDR3 contains 15 residues. Germline trimming cut 1 base from V and 4 bases from J; bases unmatched to any gene: 3. The DNA for the CDR3 is TGTGCCAGCAGCTTAGAGACAGGGGCTTACAATGAGCAGTTCTTC. Translation: CASSLETGAYNEQFF. The full variable domain, completed using reference TRBV7-6 and TRBJ2-1, is GAGVSQSPRYKVTKRGQDVALRCDPISGHVSLYWYRQALGQGPEFLTYFNYEAQQDKSGLPNDRFSAERPEGSISTLTIQRTEQRDSAMYRCASSLETGAYNEQFFGPGTRLTVL.

The chain combines TRBV28 with TRBJ1-2; the D gene is possibly TRBD1 (6 bases). From germline, CDR1 is MDHEN and CDR2 SYDVKM. The CDR3 contains 16 residues. The germline V and J ends were trimmed by 5 bases and 4 bases, with 20 bases remaining between them. CDR3 sequence reads: CASSAFGDTPFYGYTF. The CDR3 DNA sequence: TGTGCCAGCAGTGCCTTTGGGGACACCCCCTTCTATGGCTACACCTTC.

This clone was recorded a few times. The chain has TRBV29-1 and TRBJ1-2; D unresolved. Per the germline V gene, CDR1 is SQVTM and CDR2 is ANQGSEA. CDR3 length: 14 amino acids. The V end lost 7 bases, the J end lost 3 bases, and 18 bases lay between the germline ends. CDR3 in DNA: TGCAGCGCTACCCTCTTGACTGTTGACTATGGCTACACCTTC. It translates to CSATLLTVDYGYTF.

The sample holds a few counts of this clone. This chain links TRBV7-2 with TRBJ2-5, with D perhaps TRBD1 (5 bases). Germline CDR1 reads SGHTA; CDR2 reads FQGNSA. The CDR3 runs to 15 residues. V was shortened by 1 base and J by 7 bases, with 16 bases between the two germline ends. CDR3 protein: CASSLVGLGAPTQYF. DNA for the CDR3: TGTGCCAGCAGCTTAGTGGGGCTAGGGGCCCCGACCCAGTACTTC.

In this sample, this clone turned up a few times. The V call is TRBV19, the J call TRBJ1-2, with 8 bases aligning to TRBD1. The V and J ends lost 6 bases and 4 bases, in that order; junction bases with no gene match: 10. CDR3 size: 15 residues. Germline V gene data show CDR1 as LNHDA and CDR2 as SQIVND (reference sequence). The CDR3 here is CASRSGGDRSYGYTF. The DNA of the CDR3 is TGTGCCAGTAGGAGCGGGGGGGACAGGAGCTATGGCTACACCTTC. The entire variable domain, with the rest obtained from reference TRBV19 and TRBJ1-2, is as follows: DGGITQSPKYLFRKEGQNVTLSCEQNLNHDAMYWYRQDPGQGLRLIYYSQIVNDFQKGDIAEGYSVSREKKESFPLTVTSAQKNPTAFYLCASRSGGDRSYGYTFGSGTRLTVV.

The rearrangement uses TRBV19 and TRBJ1-5; 7 nucleotides align to TRBD1. The CDR3 is 16 residues long. The J segment lost 2 bases and the V segment lost 3 bases, leaving 7 bases of the junction unmatched. Germline V CDR1 and CDR2: LNHDA, SQIVND (reference sequence). DNA of the CDR3: TGTGCCAGTAGTATCGAGGGGGCGCGGGGCAATCAGCCCCAGCATTTT. It translates to CASSIEGARGNQPQHF. The variable domain in full, with the rest retrieved from reference TRBV19 and TRBJ1-5, is DGGITQSPKYLFRKEGQNVTLSCEQNLNHDAMYWYRQDPGQGLRLIYYSQIVNDFQKGDIAEGYSVSREKKESFPLTVTSAQKNPTAFYLCASSIEGARGNQPQHFGDGTRLSIL.

This clone was recorded only once. V and J are TRBV6-1 and TRBJ1-2; 9 nucleotides agree with TRBD1. V dropped 6 bases and J dropped 0; count of bases not matched to a gene: 5. CDR1 is MNHNS, CDR2 SASEGT, per germline. CDR3 length equals 15 residues. As DNA, the CDR3 is TGTGCCAGCAGGGGGACAGGGACTCCTAACTATGGCTACACCTTC. This codes for CASRGTGTPNYGYTF.

The sample holds one count of this clone. As DNA, the CDR3 is TGTGCCAGCAGTGAACAGGGGTACGAAAAACTGTTTTTT. The encoded protein is CASSEQGYEKLFF. The chain joins TRBV6-5 to TRBJ1-4; 7 nucleotides line up with TRBD1. Germline trimming cut 5 bases from V and 8 bases from J; bases unmatched to any gene: 5. The CDR3 has 13 amino acids. The germline V gene has CDR1 MNHEY and CDR2 SVGAGI.

The table lists this clone with a count of one. The J gene is TRBJ2-7, the V gene TRBV27; 7 positions match TRBD1. V dropped 4 bases and J dropped 3; count of bases not matched to a gene: 9. The CDR3 covers 15 residues. Germline V gene data show CDR1 as MNHEY and CDR2 as SMNVEV (reference sequence). CDR3 bases: TGTGCCAGCAGTTCCTCAGGGGGTGCCCACTACGAGCAGTACTTC. It translates to CASSSSGGAHYEQYF.

The chain combines TRBV4-2 with TRBJ1-5; D possibly corresponds to TRBD1 (5 bases). Looked up from germline, CDR1 is LGHNA and CDR2 is YNFKEQ. The germline V and J ends were trimmed by 0 bases and 3 bases, with 6 bases remaining between them. The CDR3 length is 14 residues. The chain's CDR3 is CASSQEDNNQPQHF. CDR3 nucleotide sequence: TGTGCCAGCAGCCAAGAGGACAACAATCAGCCCCAGCATTTT.

J is TRBJ2-1 and V is TRBV5-5; D ambiguous. The V end lost 2 bases, the J end lost 6 bases, and 9 bases lay between the germline ends. In germline, CDR1 is SGHKS, CDR2 YYEKEE (reference sequence). The CDR3 runs 13 residues. CDR3 sequence (DNA): TGTGCCAGCAGCTTTTCCCATAGCAATGAGCAGTTCTTC. Translation: CASSFSHSNEQFF.

The chain carries TRBV12-2 and TRBJ1-5; the table's D gene call, TRBD1, was not cross checked with the DNA. TRBV12-2 constitutes a pseudogene. The CDR3 contains 21 residues. In DNA form, the CDR3 reads TGTGCAAGTCGCTTAGACCCAAAACCATCCGGGACAGGGGTACCTTATCAGCCCCAGCATTTT. Encoded protein: CASRLDPKPSGTGVPYQPQHF.

V is TRBV7-2 and J is TRBJ2-3; 7 bases are shared with TRBD2. Germline CDR1 SGHTA, CDR2 FQGNSA. This CDR3 spans 17 amino acids. The junction had 8 bases not matched to a gene; V was cut back by 2 bases and J by 0 bases. CDR3 bases: TGTGCCAGCAGCTTAATGTTCATTAGCGGGAGCACAGATACGCAGTATTTT. Translated, it gives CASSLMFISGSTDTQYF.

The J gene is TRBJ2-3, the V gene TRBV19; D remains unclear. The CDR3 runs to 12 residues. With 3 bases removed from V and 6 bases from J, the gap between germline ends came to 7 bases. In germline, CDR1 is LNHDA, CDR2 SQIVND (reference sequence). The CDR3 spells CASSIFGDTQYF. CDR3 coding DNA: TGTGCCAGTAGTATCTTCGGGGATACGCAGTATTTT.

This rearrangement joins TRBV14 to TRBJ2-5; D could derive from TRBD1 or TRBD2 (6 bases each). Trimming pared 4 bases from V and 8 bases from J, leaving 17 bases between. CDR1 SGHDN and CDR2 FVKESK come from the germline V gene. CDR3 length equals 14 residues. The DNA of the CDR3 is TGTGCCAGCAGCCGGGGGGCCCAGCAAGGAACCCAGTACTTC. Translation gives CASSRGAQQGTQYF.

The rearrangement uses TRBV5-4 and TRBJ2-1, with 10 positions matching TRBD2. The CDR3 extends over 18 amino acids. The J segment lost 6 bases and the V segment lost 1 base, leaving 13 bases of the junction unmatched. From germline, CDR1 is SGHNT and CDR2 YYREEE (reference sequence). CDR3 coding DNA: TGTGCCAGCAGCTTGAGGCCTAGCGGGAGAGTATCCCTCAATGAGCAGTTCTTC. It specifies CASSLRPSGRVSLNEQFF.

The chain couples TRBV7-6 to TRBJ2-1; no clear D. Looked up from germline, CDR1 is SGHVS and CDR2 is FNYEAQ. This CDR3 has 13 amino acids. Trimming left V 4 bases short and J 3 bases short, with 7 bases between. The CDR3, as DNA: TGTGCCAGCAGCTGGGCCGACTACAATGAGCAGTTCTTC. Translation: CASSWADYNEQFF.